This T cell receptor beta chain was found in a study of CD8+ T cells in alopecia areata. For the study at large: Tofacitinib administration to treated patients was oral, at 5 to 10 mg twice daily.

Extracted RNA was reverse transcribed, and the resulting cDNA served as sequencing template. The repertoire was sequenced with immunoSEQ multiplex PCR; TCRdb's copy has only in-frame clones and lacks some. Among a few hundred thousand clones listed, roughly two thirds were seen once. Broader study findings: Shared TCR sequences were less clear between patients than in mice, possibly partly from HLA diversity. Sequences from scalp samples also cover resident alphabeta T cells of normal skin.

Germline V gives CDR1 SEHNR, CDR2 FQNEAQ (reference sequence). This CDR3 comprises 11 residues. Trimming cost V 1 base and J 6 bases, with 3 bases left between them. This clone was counted between two and nine times. Its antigen is not known. J is TRBJ1-2 and V is TRBV7-9; D remains unclear. The clonotype comes from a human donor with alopecia areata. The input for sequencing was CD4+ T cells sorted from blood, taken at week 0. CDR3 DNA: TGTGCCAGCAGCTTAGATCATGGCTACACCTTC. Amino acids: CASSLDHGYTF.